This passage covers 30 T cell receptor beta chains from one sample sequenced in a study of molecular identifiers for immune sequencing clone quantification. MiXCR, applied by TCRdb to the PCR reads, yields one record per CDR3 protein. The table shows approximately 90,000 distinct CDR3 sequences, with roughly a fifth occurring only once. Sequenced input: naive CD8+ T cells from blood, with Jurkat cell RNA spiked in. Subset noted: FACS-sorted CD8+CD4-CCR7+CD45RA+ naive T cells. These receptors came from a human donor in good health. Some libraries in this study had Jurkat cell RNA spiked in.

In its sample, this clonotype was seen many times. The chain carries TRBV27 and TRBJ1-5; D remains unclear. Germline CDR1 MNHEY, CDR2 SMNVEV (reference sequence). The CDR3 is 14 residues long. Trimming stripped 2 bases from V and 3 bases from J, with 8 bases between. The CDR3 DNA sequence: TGTGCCAGCAGTTTAACTGGAAACAATCAGCCCCAGCATTTT. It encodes CASSLTGNNQPQHF.

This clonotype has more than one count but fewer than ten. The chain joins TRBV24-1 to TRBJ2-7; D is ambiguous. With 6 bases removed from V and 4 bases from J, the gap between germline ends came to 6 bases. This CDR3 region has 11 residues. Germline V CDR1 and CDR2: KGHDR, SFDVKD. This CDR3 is CATSLGYEQYF. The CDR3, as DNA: TGTGCCACCAGTCTGGGGTACGAGCAGTACTTC.

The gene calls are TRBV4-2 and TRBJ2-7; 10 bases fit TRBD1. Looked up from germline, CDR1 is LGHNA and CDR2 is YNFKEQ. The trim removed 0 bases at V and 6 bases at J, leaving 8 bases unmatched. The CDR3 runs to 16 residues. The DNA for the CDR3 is TGTGCCAGCAGCCAAGATTTGGGACAGGGGTTTTCCGAGCAGTACTTC. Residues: CASSQDLGQGFSEQYF.

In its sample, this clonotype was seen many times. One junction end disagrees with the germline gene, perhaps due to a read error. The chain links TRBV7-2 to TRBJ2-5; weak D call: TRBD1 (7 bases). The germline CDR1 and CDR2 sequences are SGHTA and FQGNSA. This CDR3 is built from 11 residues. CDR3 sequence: CASSLVSGGHF. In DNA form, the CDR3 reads TGTGCCAGCAGCTTAGTTTCAGGGGGGCACTTC.

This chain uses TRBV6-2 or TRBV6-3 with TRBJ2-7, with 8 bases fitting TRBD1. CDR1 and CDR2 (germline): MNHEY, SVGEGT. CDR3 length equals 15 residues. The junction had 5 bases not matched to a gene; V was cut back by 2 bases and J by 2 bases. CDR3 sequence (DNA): TGTGCCAGCAGTTACGTCGGACAGGGACCCTACGAGCAGTACTTC. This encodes CASSYVGQGPYEQYF.

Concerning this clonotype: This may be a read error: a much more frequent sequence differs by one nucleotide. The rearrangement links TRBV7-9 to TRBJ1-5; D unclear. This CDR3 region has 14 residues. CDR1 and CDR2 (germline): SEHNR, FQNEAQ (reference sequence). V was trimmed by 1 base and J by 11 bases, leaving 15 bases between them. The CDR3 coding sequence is TGTGCCAGCAGCTTAGACTCAGCCACGATGGCCCAGCATTTT. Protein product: CASSLDSATMAQHF.

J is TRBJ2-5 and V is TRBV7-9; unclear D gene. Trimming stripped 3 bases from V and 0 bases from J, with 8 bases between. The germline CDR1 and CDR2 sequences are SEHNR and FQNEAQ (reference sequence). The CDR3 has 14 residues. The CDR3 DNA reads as TGTGCCAGCAGCTTCATGGGTAACCAAGAGACCCAGTACTTC. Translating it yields CASSFMGNQETQYF.

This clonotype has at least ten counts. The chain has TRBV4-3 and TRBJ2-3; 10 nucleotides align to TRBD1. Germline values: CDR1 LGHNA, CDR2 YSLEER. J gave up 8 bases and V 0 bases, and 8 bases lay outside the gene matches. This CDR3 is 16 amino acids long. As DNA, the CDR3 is TGCGCCAGCAGCCAAGACAGGGGACAGGGGCAGGGTACGCAGTATTTT. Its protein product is CASSQDRGQGQGTQYF.

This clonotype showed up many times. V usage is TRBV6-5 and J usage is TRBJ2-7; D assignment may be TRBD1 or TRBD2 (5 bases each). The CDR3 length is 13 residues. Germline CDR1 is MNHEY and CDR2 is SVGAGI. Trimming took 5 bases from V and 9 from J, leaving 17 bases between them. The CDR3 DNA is TGTGCCAGCAGTACCGGGATCTTCGACAGGCAGTACTTC. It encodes CASSTGIFDRQYF.

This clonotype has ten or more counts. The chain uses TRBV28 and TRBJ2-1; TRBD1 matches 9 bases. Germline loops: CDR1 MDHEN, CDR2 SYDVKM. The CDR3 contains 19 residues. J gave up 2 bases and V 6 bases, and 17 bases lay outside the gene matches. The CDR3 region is CASRPPHGQGMATYNEQFF. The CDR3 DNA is TGTGCCAGCAGACCACCCCATGGACAGGGGATGGCCACCTACAATGAGCAGTTCTTC.

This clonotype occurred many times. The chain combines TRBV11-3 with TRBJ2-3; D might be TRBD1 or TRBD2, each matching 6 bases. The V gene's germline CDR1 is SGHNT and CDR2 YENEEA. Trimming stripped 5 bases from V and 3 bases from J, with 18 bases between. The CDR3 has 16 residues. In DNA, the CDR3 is TGTGCCAGCAGCCTTAACGAGGGGGGCGGTACAGATACGCAGTATTTT. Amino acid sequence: CASSLNEGGGTDTQYF. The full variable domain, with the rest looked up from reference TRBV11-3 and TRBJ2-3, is EAGVVQSPRYKIIEKKQPVAFWCNPISGHNTLYWYLQNLGQGPELLIRYENEEAVDDSQLPKDRFSAERLKGVDSTLKIQPAELGDSAVYLCASSLNEGGGTDTQYFGPGTRLTVL.

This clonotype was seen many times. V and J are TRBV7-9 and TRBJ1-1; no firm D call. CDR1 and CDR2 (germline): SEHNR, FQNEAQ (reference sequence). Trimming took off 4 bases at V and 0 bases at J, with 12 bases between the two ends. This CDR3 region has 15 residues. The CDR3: CASSSWTVMNTEAFF. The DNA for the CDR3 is TGTGCCAGCAGCTCCTGGACGGTCATGAACACTGAAGCTTTCTTT.

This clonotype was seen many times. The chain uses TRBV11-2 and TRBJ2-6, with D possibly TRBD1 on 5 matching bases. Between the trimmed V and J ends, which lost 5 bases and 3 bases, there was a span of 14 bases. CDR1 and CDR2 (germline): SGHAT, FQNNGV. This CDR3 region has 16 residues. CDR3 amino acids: CASSIYSGLGANVLTF. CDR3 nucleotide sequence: TGTGCCAGCAGCATCTATTCAGGGCTTGGGGCCAACGTCCTGACTTTC.

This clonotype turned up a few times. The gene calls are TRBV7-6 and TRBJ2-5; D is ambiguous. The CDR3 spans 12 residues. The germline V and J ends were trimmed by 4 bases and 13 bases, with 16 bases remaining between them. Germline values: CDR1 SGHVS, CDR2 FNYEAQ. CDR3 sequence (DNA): TGTGCCAGCAGCTCATTAGACCGTCTAATGTACTTC. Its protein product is CASSSLDRLMYF.

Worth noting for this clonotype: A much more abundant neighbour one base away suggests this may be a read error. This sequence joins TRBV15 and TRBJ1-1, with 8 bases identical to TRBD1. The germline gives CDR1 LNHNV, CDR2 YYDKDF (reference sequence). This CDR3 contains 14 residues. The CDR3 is CATAQGGRSTEALF. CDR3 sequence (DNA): TGTGCCACTGCACAGGGGGGCAGATCCACTGAAGCTCTCTTT.

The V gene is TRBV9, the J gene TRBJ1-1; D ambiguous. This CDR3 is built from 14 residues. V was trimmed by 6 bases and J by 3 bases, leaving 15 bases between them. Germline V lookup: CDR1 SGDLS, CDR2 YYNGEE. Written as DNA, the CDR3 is TGTGCCAGCACGGTTGGTGGTACGGACACTGAAGCTTTCTTT. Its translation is CASTVGGTDTEAFF.

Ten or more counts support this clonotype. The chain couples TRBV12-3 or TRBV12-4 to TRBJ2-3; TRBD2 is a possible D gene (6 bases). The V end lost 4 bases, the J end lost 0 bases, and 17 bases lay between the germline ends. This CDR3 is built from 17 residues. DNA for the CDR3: TGTGCCAGCAGTTCCCTGTTTCTTCGGGGGAGCACAGATACGCAGTATTTT. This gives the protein CASSSLFLRGSTDTQYF.

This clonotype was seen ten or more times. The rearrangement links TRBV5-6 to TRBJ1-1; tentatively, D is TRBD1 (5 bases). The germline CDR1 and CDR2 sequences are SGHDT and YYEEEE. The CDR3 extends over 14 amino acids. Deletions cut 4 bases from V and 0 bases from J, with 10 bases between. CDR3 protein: CASSQGDMNTEAFF. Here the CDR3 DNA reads TGTGCCAGCAGCCAAGGGGATATGAACACTGAAGCTTTCTTT.

The CDR3, as DNA: TGTGCCAGCAGTTTAGCCCTAGCTCCTCACGAGCAGTACTTC. Protein sequence: CASSLALAPHEQYF. The genes are TRBV12-3 or TRBV12-4 and TRBJ2-7; possible D gene TRBD2, 5 bases. This CDR3 spans 14 amino acids. V was clipped by 0 bases and J by 5 bases, with 11 bases between them.

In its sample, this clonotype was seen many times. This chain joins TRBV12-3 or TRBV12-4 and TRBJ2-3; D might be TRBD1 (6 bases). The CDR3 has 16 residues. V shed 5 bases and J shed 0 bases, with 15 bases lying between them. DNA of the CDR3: TGTGCCAGCAGTCCCGGACAGATACTTAGCACAGATACGCAGTATTTT. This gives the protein CASSPGQILSTDTQYF.

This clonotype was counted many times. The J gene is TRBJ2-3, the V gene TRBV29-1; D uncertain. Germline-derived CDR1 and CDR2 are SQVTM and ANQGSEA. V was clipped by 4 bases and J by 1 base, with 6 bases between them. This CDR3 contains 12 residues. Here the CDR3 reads CSVVNGTDTQYF. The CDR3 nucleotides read TGCAGCGTTGTGAACGGCACAGATACGCAGTATTTT.

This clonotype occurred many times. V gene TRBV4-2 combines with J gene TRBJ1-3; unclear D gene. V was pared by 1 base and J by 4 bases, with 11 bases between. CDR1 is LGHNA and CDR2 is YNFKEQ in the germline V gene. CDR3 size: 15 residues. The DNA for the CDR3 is TGTGCCAGCAGCCAAGCGGGGAAATCAGGAAACACCATATATTTT. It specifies CASSQAGKSGNTIYF.

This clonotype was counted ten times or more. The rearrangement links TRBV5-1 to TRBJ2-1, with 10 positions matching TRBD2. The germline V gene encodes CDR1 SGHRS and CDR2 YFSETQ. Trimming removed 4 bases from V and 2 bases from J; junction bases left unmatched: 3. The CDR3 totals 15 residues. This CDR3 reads CASSRGLATYNEQFF. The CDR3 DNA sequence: TGCGCCAGCAGCAGGGGACTAGCGACCTACAATGAGCAGTTCTTC.

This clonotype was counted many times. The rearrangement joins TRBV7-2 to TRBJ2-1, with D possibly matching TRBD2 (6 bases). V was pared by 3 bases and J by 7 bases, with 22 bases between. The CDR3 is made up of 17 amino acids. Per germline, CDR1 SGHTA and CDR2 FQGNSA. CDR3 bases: TGTGCCAGCAGCTTTCTTCCGGGACTCCCTTTGAGGAATGAGCAGTTCTTC. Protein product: CASSFLPGLPLRNEQFF.

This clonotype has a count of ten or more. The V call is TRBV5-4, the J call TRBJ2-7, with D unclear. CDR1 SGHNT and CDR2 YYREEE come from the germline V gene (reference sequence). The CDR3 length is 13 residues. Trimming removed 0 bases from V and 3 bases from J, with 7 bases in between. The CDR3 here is CASSLADDYEQYF. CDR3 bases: TGTGCCAGCAGCTTGGCCGATGACTACGAGCAGTACTTC.

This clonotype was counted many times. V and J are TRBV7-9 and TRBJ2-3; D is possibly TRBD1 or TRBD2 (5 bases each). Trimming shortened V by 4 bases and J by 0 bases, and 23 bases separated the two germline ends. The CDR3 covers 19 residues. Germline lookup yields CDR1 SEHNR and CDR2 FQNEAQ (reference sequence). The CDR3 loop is CASSSTTLGGHLSTDTQYF. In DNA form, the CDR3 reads TGTGCCAGCAGCTCTACCACGCTAGGAGGACACCTCAGCACAGATACGCAGTATTTT.

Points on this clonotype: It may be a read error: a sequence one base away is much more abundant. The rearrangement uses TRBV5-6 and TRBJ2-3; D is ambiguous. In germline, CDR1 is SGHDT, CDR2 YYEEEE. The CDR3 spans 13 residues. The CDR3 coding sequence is TGTGCCAGCAGCTATGAGGTAACAGATACGCGGTATTTT. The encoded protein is CASSYEVTDTRYF.

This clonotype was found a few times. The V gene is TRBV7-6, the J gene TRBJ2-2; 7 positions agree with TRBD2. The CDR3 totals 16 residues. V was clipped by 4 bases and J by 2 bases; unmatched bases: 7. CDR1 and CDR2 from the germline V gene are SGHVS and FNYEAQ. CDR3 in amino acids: CASSSRLAANTGELFF. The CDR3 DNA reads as TGTGCCAGCAGCTCCCGTCTAGCGGCAAACACCGGGGAGCTGTTTTTT. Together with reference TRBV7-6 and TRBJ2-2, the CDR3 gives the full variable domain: GAGVSQSPRYKVTKRGQDVALRCDPISGHVSLYWYRQALGQGPEFLTYFNYEAQQDKSGLPNDRFSAERPEGSISTLTIQRTEQRDSAMYRCASSSRLAANTGELFFGEGSRLTVL.

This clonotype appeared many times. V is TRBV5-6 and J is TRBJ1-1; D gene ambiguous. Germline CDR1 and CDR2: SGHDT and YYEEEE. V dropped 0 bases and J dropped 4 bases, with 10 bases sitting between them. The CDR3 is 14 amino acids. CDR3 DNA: TGTGCCAGCAGCTTGGTCCCATGGGGCACTGAAGCTTTCTTT. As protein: CASSLVPWGTEAFF.

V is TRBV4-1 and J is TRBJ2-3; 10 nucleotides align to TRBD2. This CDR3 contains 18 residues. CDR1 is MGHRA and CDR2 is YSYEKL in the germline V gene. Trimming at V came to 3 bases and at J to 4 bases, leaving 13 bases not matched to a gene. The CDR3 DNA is TGCGCCAGCAGCCAGCTTTGGCCACTAGCGGGAAGCGCAGATACGCAGTATTTT. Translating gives CASSQLWPLAGSADTQYF.